This T cell receptor (beta chain) was captured in a study of blood T cell repertoires in COVID-19. In the study overall: Samples of COVID-19 (acute and convalescent) were obtained from the United States, Italy and Spain. PBMCs, B-cell-depleted T cells, or T cells were the source of the cDNA or gDNA that made up the material.

The CDR3 consists of 13 residues. In the source study's methods: Amplification from reference gene primers served as the basis for estimated nucleated cell counts. TCRdb's table, derived via immunoSEQ multiplex PCR, lists solely in-frame clones and lacks some. The DNA was the basis for D and trimming; V, J and clone size are from that table. The data contain approximately 160,000 clones, about four fifths of them singletons. Sequencing was performed on peripheral blood. This receptor was taken from a man aged 70 or older who had recovered from COVID-19. This chain uses TRBV7-5 with TRBJ1-5; the D segment call TRBD1 is taken from the table without a DNA check. TRBV7-5 has pseudogene status. Here the CDR3 DNA reads TGTGCCAGAAGCGGCGAGGGGGATCAGCCCCAGCATTTT. Its translation: CARSGEGDQPQHF.